Each of the 11 T cell receptor beta chains below was sequenced from the same sample in a study of post-analysis software for immune sequencing data. Overall study results and limits: Patients used about 5 TRBV segments, including TRBV5-6, TRBV5-1 and TRBV20-1, more often than controls.

The TCR beta cDNA libraries carried unique molecular identifiers. Using its own MiXCR run on the PCR reads, TCRdb lists one record per CDR3 protein. The profile shows about 460,000 distinct CDR3 sequences, 45% of them singletons. Their antigen targets remain unknown. The sequenced sample was blood. Receptor source: a girl aged 5 to 17 with multiple sclerosis.

The V and J genes are TRBV7-2 and TRBJ2-1, with D maybe TRBD2 (5 bases). V shed 0 bases and J shed 4 bases, with 10 bases lying between them. Germline CDR1 SGHTA, CDR2 FQGNSA. The CDR3 runs to 15 residues. The CDR3 sequence: CASSLAGRVYNEQFF. Here the CDR3 DNA reads TGTGCCAGCAGCTTAGCTGGGCGGGTATACAATGAGCAGTTCTTC.

The chain employs TRBV18 and TRBJ2-4; the match to TRBD2 covers 9 bases. The J call may be wrong; the DNA end is better matched by TRBJ2-7. The CDR3 is 15 residues long. CDR1 and CDR2 (germline): KGHSH, LQKENI. CDR3 nucleotides: TGTGCCAGCTCACCAGTGGGACTAGCTTTCAACGAGCAGTACTTC. Protein sequence: CASSPVGLAFNEQYF.

J is TRBJ1-1 and V is TRBV7-8, with TRBD1 matching over 8 bases. The CDR3 is made up of 11 amino acids. Trimming at V came to 5 bases and at J to 8 bases, leaving 1 base not matched to a gene. Germline values: CDR1 SGHVS, CDR2 FQNEAQ. CDR3 in DNA: TGTGCCAGCAGCGGGACAGGCGAAGCTTTCTTT. Its protein is CASSGTGEAFF.

The chain links TRBV29-1 to TRBJ1-2; unclear D gene. The germline CDR1 and CDR2 sequences are SQVTM and ANQGSEA. CDR3 size: 12 residues. V was trimmed by 4 bases and J by 5 bases, leaving 11 bases between them. The CDR3 DNA is TGCAGCGTTGGAATAGGGCCATATGGCTACACCTTC. Protein: CSVGIGPYGYTF.

The table lists this clonotype with a few counts. The J gene is TRBJ2-1, the V gene TRBV20-1; tentatively, D is TRBD2 (6 bases). The V gene's germline CDR1 is DFQATT and CDR2 SNEGSKA (reference sequence). The V gene lost 6 bases and the J gene lost 0 bases, with 12 bases spanning the gap. This CDR3 region has 14 residues. CDR3: CSAYDGSSYNEQFF. The CDR3 coding sequence is TGCAGTGCCTATGACGGGAGCTCCTACAATGAGCAGTTCTTC.

The V gene is TRBV7-9, the J gene TRBJ1-2, with D unresolved. V shed 3 bases and J shed 5 bases, with 13 bases lying between them. This CDR3 region has 14 residues. From germline, CDR1 is SEHNR and CDR2 FQNEAQ (reference sequence). The CDR3 DNA reads TGTGCCAGCAGCTTTCCCGGGCCGGGATATGGCTACACCTTC. Translating gives CASSFPGPGYGYTF.

The chain employs TRBV20-1 and TRBJ2-1, with no clear D. With the DNA end fitting TRBJ2-7 better, the J assignment may be wrong. CDR1 is DFQATT and CDR2 is SNEGSKA in the germline V gene (reference sequence). This CDR3 has 15 residues. Written as DNA, the CDR3 is TGCAGTGCTAGGGGCGAACCACCGAGGCACAATGAGCAGTACTTC. Translating gives CSARGEPPRHNEQYF.

The table lists this clonotype with a few counts. Written as DNA, the CDR3 is TGCAGCGGCATACAGGGGGCGCGGGAGACCCAGTACTTC. As protein: CSGIQGARETQYF. V gene TRBV29-1 combines with J gene TRBJ2-5; 9 bases fit TRBD1. From germline, CDR1 is SQVTM and CDR2 ANQGSEA. CDR3 length: 13 amino acids. V was clipped by 7 bases and J by 5 bases; unmatched bases: 8.

The chain is built from TRBV5-1 and TRBJ1-5; a possible D gene is TRBD1 (6 bases). With 1 base removed from V and 2 bases from J, the gap between germline ends came to 13 bases. Germline loops: CDR1 SGHRS, CDR2 YFSETQ. This CDR3 spans 16 amino acids. This chain's CDR3 is CASSLWGADRNQPQHF. CDR3 nucleotide sequence: TGCGCCAGCAGCTTGTGGGGGGCGGACCGCAATCAGCCCCAGCATTTT.

The chain employs TRBV20-1 and TRBJ2-7, with D perhaps matching TRBD1 or TRBD2 (5 bases each). The V and J ends lost 1 base and 2 bases respectively, with 12 bases between them. The germline CDR1 and CDR2 sequences are DFQATT and SNEGSKA (reference sequence). The CDR3 consists of 14 residues. The CDR3 reads CSARGGLGAYEQYF. The CDR3 DNA sequence: TGCAGTGCTAGAGGCGGGCTAGGGGCCTACGAGCAGTACTTC.

This rearrangement joins TRBV4-1 to TRBJ2-6, with D possibly being TRBD1 or TRBD2 (6 bases each). Deletions cut 4 bases from V and 2 bases from J, with 12 bases between. Germline V CDR1 and CDR2: MGHRA, YSYEKL. The CDR3 has 16 amino acids. The CDR3 spells CASSRHGGPGANVLTF. The CDR3 nucleotides read TGCGCCAGCAGCCGCCATGGGGGGCCTGGGGCCAACGTCCTGACTTTC.